The 17 T cell receptor beta chains reported below all come from one sample, sequenced in a study of beta chain features in type 1 diabetes. Reverse transcription of all isolated RNA meant that expressed TCRB transcripts were sequenced. Method: immunoSEQ multiplex PCR; TCRdb's copy keeps in-frame clones and lacks some. The sample holds fewer than 400,000 clones; roughly 8% are singletons and the top ten take more than 0.4%. Source material: central memory CD4+ T cells from blood. The source is a young woman in good health.

This clone appeared a few times. The V gene is TRBV6-5, the J gene TRBJ1-1; possible D gene TRBD1, 6 bases. Germline-derived CDR1 and CDR2 are MNHEY and SVGAGI. There are 15 residues in the CDR3. Deletions cut 0 bases from V and 4 bases from J, with 12 bases between. The CDR3 here is CASSYSTQGGTEAFF. Here the CDR3 DNA reads TGTGCCAGCAGTTACTCGACACAGGGCGGCACTGAAGCTTTCTTT.

V is TRBV5-1 and J is TRBJ2-1; TRBD2 matches at 7 bases. CDR1 is SGHRS and CDR2 is YFSETQ in the germline V gene. V lost 3 bases and J lost 9; bases outside the gene matches: 6. The CDR3 has 13 amino acids. Here the CDR3 DNA reads TGCGCCAGCAGCTCGGAAGGACTAGGTGAGCAGTTCTTC. It translates to CASSSEGLGEQFF.

This clone was observed many times. V is TRBV23-1 and J is TRBJ2-7, with D tentatively TRBD2 (6 bases). TRBV23-1 is an ORF; its function is uncertain. The CDR3 contains 17 residues. V was shortened by 0 bases and J by 12 bases, with 27 bases between the two germline ends. The CDR3 sequence is CASSQSPFSGSYKGRYF. For the CDR3, the DNA is TGCGCCAGCAGTCAATCGCCGTTTTCCGGGAGCTACAAGGGACGGTACTTC.

A few counts support this clone. The chain couples TRBV20-1 to TRBJ2-1; D unresolved. V was shortened by 3 bases and J by 3 bases, with 3 bases between the two germline ends. The V gene's germline CDR1 is DFQATT and CDR2 SNEGSKA (reference sequence). The CDR3 is made up of 11 amino acids. In nucleotides, the CDR3 is TGCAGTGCTAGCTTCTACAATGAGCAGTTCTTC. It is translated as CSASFYNEQFF.

This clone has a count of ten or more. The chain links TRBV19 to TRBJ2-1; a possible D gene is TRBD1 (5 bases). Deletions cut 3 bases from V and 6 bases from J, with 9 bases between. The CDR3 is made up of 13 amino acids. CDR1 LNHDA and CDR2 SQIVND come from the germline V gene (reference sequence). The DNA for the CDR3 is TGTGCCAGTAGTATTGGGGCGGCCAATGAGCAGTTCTTC. Encoded protein: CASSIGAANEQFF.

The chain employs TRBV4-3 and TRBJ2-2, with unresolved D. The CDR3 totals 16 residues. Germline-derived CDR1 and CDR2 are LGHNA and YSLEER. Trimming took 2 bases from V and 1 from J, leaving 11 bases between them. CDR3 protein: CASSQTWAGNTGELFF. The DNA for the CDR3 is TGCGCCAGCAGCCAAACGTGGGCAGGGAACACCGGGGAGCTGTTTTTT.

This clone was observed a handful of times. V is TRBV5-5 and J is TRBJ2-7; no firm D call. The CDR3 is 12 residues long. CDR1 is SGHKS and CDR2 is YYEKEE in the germline V gene (reference sequence). V lost 6 bases and J 0 bases, leaving 7 bases between the germline ends. CDR3 DNA: TGTGCCAGCACCTCGAGCTCCTACGAGCAGTACTTC. This encodes CASTSSSYEQYF. The full variable domain, completed using reference TRBV5-5 and TRBJ2-7, is DAGVTQSPTHLIKTRGQQVTLRCSPISGHKSVSWYQQVLGQGPQFIFQYYEKEERGRGNFPDRFSARQFPNYSSELNVNALLLGDSALYLCASTSSSYEQYFGPGTRLTVT.

The gene calls are TRBV6-6 and TRBJ1-2; D gene unclear. The length of the CDR3 is 15 residues. The V gene's germline CDR1 is MNHNY and CDR2 SVGAGI (reference sequence). V was shortened by 1 base and J by 0 bases, with 9 bases between the two germline ends. The CDR3 bases are TGTGCCAGCAGTTACTTCTCCGGTTCTAACTATGGCTACACCTTC. It translates to CASSYFSGSNYGYTF.

This clone was counted only a few times. This chain joins TRBV6-5 and TRBJ2-5; 8 nucleotides align to TRBD1. V trimming: 6 bases; J trimming: 7 bases; junction bases outside the gene matches: 7. Germline assignment: CDR1 MNHEY and CDR2 SVGAGI. The CDR3 is 13 residues long. The CDR3 bases are TGTGCCAGCAGGTCGACAGGGGTCGGGACCCAGTACTTC. This codes for CASRSTGVGTQYF.

In its sample, this clone was seen a few times. Other DNA sequences in the same sample also yield this CDR3. This CDR3 is CATCGSYEQYF. The DNA for the CDR3 is TGTGCCACGTGTGGATCTTACGAGCAGTACTTC. This rearrangement joins TRBV28 to TRBJ2-7; D remains ambiguous. V lost 10 bases, J lost 4 bases, and 11 bases lay in between. Germline V gene sequence: CDR1 MDHEN, CDR2 SYDVKM. CDR3 size: 11 residues.

This clone showed up just a few times. The J gene is TRBJ1-2, the V gene TRBV6-6, with unresolved D. The CDR3 runs 13 residues. Trimming removed 2 bases from V and 7 bases from J, with 11 bases in between. Germline V gene sequence: CDR1 MNHNY, CDR2 SVGAGI (reference sequence). The CDR3 DNA reads TGTGCCAGCAGTTACACAGACTTTGTTGGCTACACCTTC. Translation: CASSYTDFVGYTF.

The rearrangement joins TRBV18 to TRBJ1-2; the D gene is possibly TRBD1 (5 bases). Germline V lookup: CDR1 KGHSH, CDR2 LQKENI. This CDR3 is 15 amino acids long. With 4 bases removed from V and 7 bases from J, the gap between germline ends came to 19 bases. CDR3 in DNA: TGTGCCAGCTCACACGGGGCCGCAACAACATCTGGCTACACCTTC. Its translation is CASSHGAATTSGYTF.

This clone came up many times. The chain links TRBV6-5 to TRBJ2-7, with unresolved D. CDR3 length equals 12 residues. Germline V gene data show CDR1 as MNHEY and CDR2 as SVGAGI. Trimming stripped 10 bases from V and 6 bases from J, with 16 bases between. Here the CDR3 DNA reads TGTGCCACCCTTACAAGCGTGGGCGAGCAGTACTTC. Encoded protein: CATLTSVGEQYF.

This clone was detected a few times. The rearrangement uses TRBV5-8 and TRBJ2-3, with 7 bases matching TRBD1. Germline assignment: CDR1 SGHTS and CDR2 YDEGEE. Trimming took 4 bases from V and 6 from J; bases not matched to a gene: 5. The CDR3 covers 13 residues. CDR3 coding DNA: TGTGCCAGCAGCCTAGACAGGGACGATACGCAGTATTTT. This gives the protein CASSLDRDDTQYF.

The CDR3 nucleotides read TGTGCCAGTAGCCAGGGGCCCTACTCTGGGGCCAACGTCCTGACTTTC. Amino acid sequence: CASSQGPYSGANVLTF. The chain employs TRBV19 and TRBJ2-6; possible D gene TRBD1, 6 bases. Trimming shortened V by 6 bases and J by 0 bases, and 12 bases separated the two germline ends. This CDR3 comprises 16 residues. The V gene's germline CDR1 is LNHDA and CDR2 SQIVND (reference sequence).

This clone was detected many times. The chain couples TRBV7-9 to TRBJ1-5; tentatively, D is TRBD1 (6 bases). Germline V CDR1 and CDR2: SEHNR, FQNEAQ (reference sequence). V was trimmed by 6 bases and J by 4 bases, leaving 13 bases between them. The CDR3 covers 14 residues. CDR3 protein: CASSSGDRNQPQHF. The CDR3, as DNA: TGTGCCAGCAGTTCGGGCGACAGGAATCAGCCCCAGCATTTT.

This clone was seen repeatedly, ten times or more. The V call is TRBV7-9, the J call TRBJ2-7; D perhaps matches TRBD1 (5 bases). The CDR3 is 14 residues long. Germline assignment: CDR1 SEHNR and CDR2 FQNEAQ (reference sequence). The V and J ends lost 1 base and 2 bases respectively, with 9 bases between them. CDR3 region: CASSLVGETYEQYF. The DNA of the CDR3 is TGTGCCAGCAGCTTAGTAGGGGAAACCTACGAGCAGTACTTC.